This T cell receptor beta chain is from a study of breast tumors, draining lymph nodes, adjacent tissues. Note on this clonotype: The antigen remains unidentified. This may be a read error: a much more frequent sequence differs by one nucleotide.

Points from the study as a whole: That most tumor T cells come from lymph nodes remained unproven. Luminal-like breast cancer showed significantly greater tumor-nontumor repertoire similarity than basal-like breast cancer did. Tumors had less TCR diversity than lymph nodes, more than nontumor tissue.

Breast cancer patients provided tissue from their axillary draining lymph nodes. TCRdb called the multiplex PCR reads again in MiXCR, with one record for every CDR3 protein. This table has 90,000 to 120,000 distinct CDR3 sequences, approximately 21% appearing once. Germline V gives CDR1 LNHDA, CDR2 SQIVND (reference sequence). The V end lost 2 bases, the J end lost 7 bases, and 15 bases lay between the germline ends. The CDR3 sequence is 15 residues long. The chain links TRBV19 to TRBJ1-5; the D is unclear. This sequence originates from a female donor with breast cancer. Some clones in this sample may be carry-over from other donors' samples. The sequenced sample consisted of axillary lymph node tissue. CDR3 in DNA: TGTGCCAGTAGTATACTCTGGAGCGGAGGGCAGCCCCAGCATTTT. Its protein product is CASSILWSGGQPQHF.